The 27 T cell receptor beta chains presented below share a single source sample, sequenced in a study of spatial heterogeneity in lung cancer. The study, taken as a whole, reports: Higher tumor mutation counts went along with higher counts of expanded intratumoral alpha and beta TCRs.

Time point specified: sample taken at primary tumor resection. TCRdb re-derived calls from the 5' RACE reads in MiXCR, one entry per CDR3 protein. The table shows 15,000 to 20,000 distinct CDR3 sequences, with approximately 6.2% occurring only once. These TCRs' antigens remain unknown. Here the sequenced sample was lung tumor tissue, taken at surgery. These receptor sequences come from a male donor with early-stage non-small cell lung cancer.

This clonotype was recorded many times. This chain links TRBV7-8 with TRBJ1-1; a weak D match, TRBD1 (6 bases). The V gene's germline CDR1 is SGHVS and CDR2 FQNEAQ. V lost 1 base and J 1 base, leaving 13 bases between the germline ends. This CDR3 spans 16 amino acids. CDR3 bases: TGTGCCAGCAGCTTAGTAGGGGGACGCTGGAACACTGAAGCTTTCTTT. This codes for CASSLVGGRWNTEAFF.

This clonotype was seen ten or more times. The chain links TRBV5-1 to TRBJ2-7, with TRBD2 matching 13 bases. V was clipped by 4 bases and J by 6 bases; unmatched bases: 7. The CDR3 is made up of 15 amino acids. The germline V gene has CDR1 SGHRS and CDR2 YFSETQ. CDR3 nucleotide sequence: TGCGCCAGCAGCCTGACTAGCGGGAGGATGGGCGAGCAGTACTTC. It is translated as CASSLTSGRMGEQYF.

The table lists this clonotype with many counts. V is TRBV7-2 and J is TRBJ2-3; D is undetermined. V was shortened by 5 bases and J by 5 bases, with 11 bases between the two germline ends. This CDR3 region has 13 residues. Germline CDR1 is SGHTA and CDR2 is FQGNSA. CDR3 sequence reads: CASSPALRDTQYF. The DNA for the CDR3 is TGTGCCAGCAGCCCAGCCCTCAGAGATACGCAGTATTTT.

This clonotype appeared many times. J is TRBJ2-7 and V is TRBV7-9; D is uncertain. The V and J ends lost 4 bases and 6 bases respectively, with 19 bases between them. CDR1 and CDR2 from the germline V gene are SEHNR and FQNEAQ (reference sequence). This CDR3 has 15 amino acids. In DNA, the CDR3 is TGTGCCAGCAGCTCCAGACTGGTTCTTGGACCCGAGCAGTACTTC. Protein: CASSSRLVLGPEQYF.

The sample holds many counts of this clonotype. This rearrangement joins TRBV15 to TRBJ2-3, with 10 bases fitting TRBD2. CDR1 and CDR2 (germline): LNHNV, YYDKDF (reference sequence). Trimming cost V 1 base and J 3 bases; bases outside gene matches: 4. The CDR3 runs to 16 residues. CDR3 nucleotides: TGTGCCACCAGCAGAGGAAGCGGGGGGGCAACAGATACGCAGTATTTT. Translation: CATSRGSGGATDTQYF.

The chain uses TRBV2 and TRBJ2-7; D might be TRBD1 (6 bases). Trimming removed 6 bases at V and 3 bases at J, with 15 bases between. Germline loops: CDR1 SNHLY, CDR2 FYNNEI. The CDR3 consists of 14 residues. CDR3 sequence reads: CASRTGTGGYEQYF. The CDR3 nucleotides are TGTGCCAGCAGAACAGGGACCGGAGGCTACGAGCAGTACTTC.

This clonotype was counted at least ten times. The chain links TRBV7-9 to TRBJ2-2, with TRBD1 matching 10 bases. CDR1 SEHNR and CDR2 FQNEAQ come from the germline V gene (reference sequence). With 5 bases clipped from V and 7 bases from J, the junction kept 13 bases outside the gene matches. CDR3 size: 17 residues. The CDR3 DNA reads as TGTGCCAGCAGCACGCCCGGGACAGGGGTAAATGGCGGGGAGCTGTTTTTT. Translating gives CASSTPGTGVNGGELFF. The whole variable domain, filled in from reference TRBV7-9 and TRBJ2-2, reads DTGVSQNPRHKITKRGQNVTFRCDPISEHNRLYWYRQTLGQGPEFLTYFQNEAQLEKSRLLSDRFSAERPKGSFSTLEIQRTEQGDSAMYLCASSTPGTGVNGGELFFGEGSRLTVL.

This clonotype was found many times. The CDR3 spells CASSLDPGPYEQYF. The CDR3 DNA sequence: TGTGCCAGCAGCTTAGACCCAGGGCCCTACGAGCAGTACTTC. V usage is TRBV7-2 and J usage is TRBJ2-7; possibly TRBD1 for D (5 bases). This CDR3 is built from 14 residues. CDR1 is SGHTA and CDR2 is FQGNSA in the germline V gene. The germline V and J ends were trimmed by 1 base and 2 bases, with 9 bases remaining between them.

By frequency in the sample, this clonotype is medium-sized. The gene calls are TRBV7-2 and TRBJ2-7, with 10 bases matching TRBD1. J lost 1 base, V lost 1 base, and 1 base had no gene match. From germline, CDR1 is SGHTA and CDR2 FQGNSA. CDR3 length: 15 amino acids. As DNA, the CDR3 is TGTGCCAGCAGCTTAGGGACAGGGGGTTCCTACGAGCAGTACTTC. Translation gives CASSLGTGGSYEQYF.

This clonotype is classed as medium-sized (0.01 to 0.1%). The CDR3 is CASSSDRGSYEQYF. CDR3 DNA: TGTGCCAGCAGCTCGGACAGGGGTTCCTACGAGCAGTACTTC. The chain employs TRBV11-1 and TRBJ2-7; TRBD1 matches 9 bases. J lost 1 base, V lost 4 bases, and 2 bases had no gene match. The CDR3 is made up of 14 amino acids. CDR1 is SGHAT and CDR2 is FQDESV in the germline V gene (reference sequence).

A note on this clonotype: Just one base apart from a much larger clone, this may be a read error. V and J are TRBV6-6 and TRBJ1-6, with D tentatively TRBD1 (6 bases). V was cut by 5 bases and J by 5 bases, with 10 bases left in between. The CDR3 loop spans 14 amino acids. The germline gives CDR1 MNHNY, CDR2 SVGAGI (reference sequence). In DNA form, the CDR3 reads TGTGCCAGCAGTCCCGGGGGCAATAATTCACCCCTCCACTTT. Amino acid sequence: CASSPGGNNSPLHF.

The CDR3 DNA reads TGTGCCAGCAGCTCCGCCGGGACGCATGGCCCTGAAGCTTTCTTT. Encoded protein: CASSSAGTHGPEAFF. The chain uses TRBV13 and TRBJ1-1; maybe TRBD1 (5 bases). This CDR3 is 15 amino acids long. The V and J ends lost 4 bases and 6 bases respectively, with 18 bases between them. CDR1 is PRHDT and CDR2 is FYEKMQ in the germline V gene (reference sequence).

This clonotype appeared many times. The CDR3 nucleotides are TGCAGTGCCCCGAAGGGAAACACTAACTATGGCTACACCTTC. Its translation is CSAPKGNTNYGYTF. This sequence joins TRBV20-1 and TRBJ1-2; D is uncertain. The CDR3 is 14 amino acids. Germline CDR1 is DFQATT and CDR2 is SNEGSKA (reference sequence). The V and J ends lost 6 bases and 0 bases respectively, with 14 bases between them.

This clonotype was recorded many times. J is TRBJ1-4 and V is TRBV7-2; D unclear. Trimming took off 1 base at V and 10 bases at J, with 16 bases between the two ends. The CDR3 contains 15 residues. Germline-derived CDR1 and CDR2 are SGHTA and FQGNSA. The CDR3 is CASSLDPGSGGKLFF. In DNA form, the CDR3 reads TGTGCCAGCAGCTTAGATCCCGGAAGTGGTGGAAAACTGTTTTTT.

The chain uses TRBV20-1 and TRBJ2-3, with 8 nucleotides matching TRBD2. V gave up 7 bases and J gave up 4 bases; unmatched junction bases: 10. The CDR3 runs 14 residues. CDR1 is DFQATT, CDR2 SNEGSKA, per germline (reference sequence). The CDR3 coding sequence is TGCAGTGTGGGTATAAGCGGGAGATCAGATACGCAGTATTTT. It is translated as CSVGISGRSDTQYF.

The J gene is TRBJ1-5, the V gene TRBV19; D is undetermined. The CDR3 contains 14 residues. V was cut by 2 bases and J by 1 base, with 6 bases left in between. Germline assignment: CDR1 LNHDA and CDR2 SQIVND (reference sequence). For the CDR3, the DNA is TGTGCCAGTAGTATATCTGGAAGCAATCAGCCCCAGCATTTT. This encodes CASSISGSNQPQHF.

This clonotype was picked up many times. This chain links TRBV27 with TRBJ2-7; TRBD2 aligns across 12 bases. CDR3 length equals 14 residues. Trimming removed 10 bases from V and 2 bases from J; junction bases left unmatched: 6. Germline lookup yields CDR1 MNHEY and CDR2 SMNVEV (reference sequence). CDR3 sequence reads: CATGRTSGAYEQYF. CDR3 nucleotide sequence: TGTGCCACCGGAAGGACTAGCGGGGCCTACGAGCAGTACTTC.

This clonotype has a count of ten or more. The chain employs TRBV7-2 and TRBJ1-5; TRBD1 might be the D (5 bases). The CDR3 is 15 amino acids. The V end was cut by 3 bases, the J end by 0 bases, with 9 bases between. Per the germline V gene, CDR1 is SGHTA and CDR2 is FQGNSA. The CDR3 sequence is CASSFNGGSNQPQHF. DNA of the CDR3: TGTGCCAGCAGCTTTAACGGGGGTAGCAATCAGCCCCAGCATTTT.

This clonotype has a handful of counts. The chain combines TRBV20-1 with TRBJ1-1; D is unresolved. This CDR3 is built from 12 residues. The germline V gene has CDR1 DFQATT and CDR2 SNEGSKA (reference sequence). Trimming took off 2 bases at V and 1 base at J, with 5 bases between the two ends. CDR3 amino acids: CSARSPNTEAFF. The CDR3 nucleotides read TGCAGTGCTAGAAGCCCGAACACTGAAGCTTTCTTT.

The rearrangement links TRBV12-3 or TRBV12-4 to TRBJ2-5, with 7 bases matching TRBD2. The length of the CDR3 is 14 residues. The J segment lost 2 bases and the V segment lost 0 bases, leaving 0 bases of the junction unmatched. CDR3 in amino acids: CASSLAGGQETQYF. The CDR3 region has the DNA TGTGCCAGCAGTTTAGCGGGAGGGCAAGAGACCCAGTACTTC.

In this sample, this clonotype turned up many times. The genes are TRBV4-1 and TRBJ2-1; D may be TRBD2 (5 bases). V was cut by 2 bases and J by 4 bases, with 21 bases left in between. Germline lookup yields CDR1 MGHRA and CDR2 YSYEKL. This CDR3 contains 18 residues. The CDR3 reads CASSQMEAAQLLYNEQFF. CDR3 bases: TGCGCCAGCAGCCAAATGGAGGCGGCCCAGCTCCTATACAATGAGCAGTTCTTC.

This clonotype was seen many times. The chain is built from TRBV10-2 and TRBJ2-2; weak D call: TRBD2 (5 bases). This CDR3 contains 14 residues. CDR1 is WSHSY and CDR2 is SAAADI in the germline V gene. V was trimmed by 3 bases and J by 0 bases, leaving 5 bases between them. CDR3 in amino acids: CASSDGANTGELFF. The CDR3 region has the DNA TGCGCCAGCAGTGACGGGGCGAACACCGGGGAGCTGTTTTTT.

Many counts were recorded for this clonotype. The chain has TRBV5-1 and TRBJ1-1; 9 bases align to TRBD1. Germline V lookup: CDR1 SGHRS, CDR2 YFSETQ. The V segment lost 4 bases and the J segment 0 bases; nucleotides outside the gene matches: 1. The CDR3 consists of 14 residues. CDR3 DNA sequence: TGCGCCAGCAGCAGGACAGGGGTGAACACTGAAGCTTTCTTT. Translated: CASSRTGVNTEAFF.

This clonotype occurred a few times. The chain is built from TRBV10-3 and TRBJ1-5, with 7 bases lining up with TRBD1. The CDR3 is 13 residues long. CDR1 is ENHRY and CDR2 is SYGVKD in the germline V gene. The CDR3 loop is CPRGGGNNQPQHF. The CDR3 nucleotides read TGTCCCCGTGGAGGGGGCAACAATCAGCCCCAGCATTTT.

The V and J genes are TRBV7-2 and TRBJ1-1, with a weak D call TRBD1 (5 bases). The CDR3 totals 13 residues. Germline CDR1 is SGHTA and CDR2 is FQGNSA. Trimming removed 6 bases at V and 8 bases at J, with 16 bases between. CDR3 residues: CASSSQATGEAFF. DNA for the CDR3: TGTGCCAGCAGTTCACAGGCTACGGGGGAAGCTTTCTTT. Using reference TRBV7-2 and TRBJ1-1 for the parts outside the CDR3, the full variable domain is GAGVSQSPSNKVTEKGKDVELRCDPISGHTALYWYRQSLGQGLEFLIYFQGNSAPDKSGLPSDRFSAERTGGSVSTLTIQRTQQEDSAVYLCASSSQATGEAFFGQGTRLTVV.

V gene TRBV21-1 combines with J gene TRBJ1-2; the table's D call of TRBD1 was not tested on the DNA. TRBV21-1 is assigned pseudogene status. There are 16 residues in the CDR3. CDR3 bases: TGTGCCAGCAGCCAAGATCGGGCAGGTGAAATCTATGGCTACACCTTC. Translated: CASSQDRAGEIYGYTF.

This clonotype was observed many times. The chain has TRBV15 and TRBJ2-1; TRBD2 matches 8 bases. Germline lookup yields CDR1 LNHNV and CDR2 YYDKDF (reference sequence). This CDR3 contains 15 residues. Trimming removed 4 bases from V and 8 bases from J; junction bases left unmatched: 10. CDR3 in DNA: TGTGCCACCAGCACGGGAGGGAGGATGATTGATGAGCAGTTCTTC. This translates into CATSTGGRMIDEQFF.